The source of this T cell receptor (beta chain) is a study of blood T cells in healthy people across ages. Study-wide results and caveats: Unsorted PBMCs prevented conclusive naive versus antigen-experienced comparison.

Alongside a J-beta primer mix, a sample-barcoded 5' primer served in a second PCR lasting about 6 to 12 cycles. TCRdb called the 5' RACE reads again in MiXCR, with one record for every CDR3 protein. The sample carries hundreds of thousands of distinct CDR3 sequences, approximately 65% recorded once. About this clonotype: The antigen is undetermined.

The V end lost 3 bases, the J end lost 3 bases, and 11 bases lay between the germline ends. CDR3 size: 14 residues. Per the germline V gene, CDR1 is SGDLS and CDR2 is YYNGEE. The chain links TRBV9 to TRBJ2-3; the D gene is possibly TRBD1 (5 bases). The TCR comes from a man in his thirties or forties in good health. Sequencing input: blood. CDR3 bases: TGTGCCAGCAGCGATCAGACAGAGACAGATACGCAGTATTTT. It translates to CASSDQTETDTQYF. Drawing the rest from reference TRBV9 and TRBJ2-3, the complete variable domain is DSGVTQTPKHLITATGQRVTLRCSPRSGDLSVYWYQQSLDQGLQFLIQYYNGEERAKGNILERFSAQQFPDLHSELNLSSLELGDSALYFCASSDQTETDTQYFGPGTRLTVL.